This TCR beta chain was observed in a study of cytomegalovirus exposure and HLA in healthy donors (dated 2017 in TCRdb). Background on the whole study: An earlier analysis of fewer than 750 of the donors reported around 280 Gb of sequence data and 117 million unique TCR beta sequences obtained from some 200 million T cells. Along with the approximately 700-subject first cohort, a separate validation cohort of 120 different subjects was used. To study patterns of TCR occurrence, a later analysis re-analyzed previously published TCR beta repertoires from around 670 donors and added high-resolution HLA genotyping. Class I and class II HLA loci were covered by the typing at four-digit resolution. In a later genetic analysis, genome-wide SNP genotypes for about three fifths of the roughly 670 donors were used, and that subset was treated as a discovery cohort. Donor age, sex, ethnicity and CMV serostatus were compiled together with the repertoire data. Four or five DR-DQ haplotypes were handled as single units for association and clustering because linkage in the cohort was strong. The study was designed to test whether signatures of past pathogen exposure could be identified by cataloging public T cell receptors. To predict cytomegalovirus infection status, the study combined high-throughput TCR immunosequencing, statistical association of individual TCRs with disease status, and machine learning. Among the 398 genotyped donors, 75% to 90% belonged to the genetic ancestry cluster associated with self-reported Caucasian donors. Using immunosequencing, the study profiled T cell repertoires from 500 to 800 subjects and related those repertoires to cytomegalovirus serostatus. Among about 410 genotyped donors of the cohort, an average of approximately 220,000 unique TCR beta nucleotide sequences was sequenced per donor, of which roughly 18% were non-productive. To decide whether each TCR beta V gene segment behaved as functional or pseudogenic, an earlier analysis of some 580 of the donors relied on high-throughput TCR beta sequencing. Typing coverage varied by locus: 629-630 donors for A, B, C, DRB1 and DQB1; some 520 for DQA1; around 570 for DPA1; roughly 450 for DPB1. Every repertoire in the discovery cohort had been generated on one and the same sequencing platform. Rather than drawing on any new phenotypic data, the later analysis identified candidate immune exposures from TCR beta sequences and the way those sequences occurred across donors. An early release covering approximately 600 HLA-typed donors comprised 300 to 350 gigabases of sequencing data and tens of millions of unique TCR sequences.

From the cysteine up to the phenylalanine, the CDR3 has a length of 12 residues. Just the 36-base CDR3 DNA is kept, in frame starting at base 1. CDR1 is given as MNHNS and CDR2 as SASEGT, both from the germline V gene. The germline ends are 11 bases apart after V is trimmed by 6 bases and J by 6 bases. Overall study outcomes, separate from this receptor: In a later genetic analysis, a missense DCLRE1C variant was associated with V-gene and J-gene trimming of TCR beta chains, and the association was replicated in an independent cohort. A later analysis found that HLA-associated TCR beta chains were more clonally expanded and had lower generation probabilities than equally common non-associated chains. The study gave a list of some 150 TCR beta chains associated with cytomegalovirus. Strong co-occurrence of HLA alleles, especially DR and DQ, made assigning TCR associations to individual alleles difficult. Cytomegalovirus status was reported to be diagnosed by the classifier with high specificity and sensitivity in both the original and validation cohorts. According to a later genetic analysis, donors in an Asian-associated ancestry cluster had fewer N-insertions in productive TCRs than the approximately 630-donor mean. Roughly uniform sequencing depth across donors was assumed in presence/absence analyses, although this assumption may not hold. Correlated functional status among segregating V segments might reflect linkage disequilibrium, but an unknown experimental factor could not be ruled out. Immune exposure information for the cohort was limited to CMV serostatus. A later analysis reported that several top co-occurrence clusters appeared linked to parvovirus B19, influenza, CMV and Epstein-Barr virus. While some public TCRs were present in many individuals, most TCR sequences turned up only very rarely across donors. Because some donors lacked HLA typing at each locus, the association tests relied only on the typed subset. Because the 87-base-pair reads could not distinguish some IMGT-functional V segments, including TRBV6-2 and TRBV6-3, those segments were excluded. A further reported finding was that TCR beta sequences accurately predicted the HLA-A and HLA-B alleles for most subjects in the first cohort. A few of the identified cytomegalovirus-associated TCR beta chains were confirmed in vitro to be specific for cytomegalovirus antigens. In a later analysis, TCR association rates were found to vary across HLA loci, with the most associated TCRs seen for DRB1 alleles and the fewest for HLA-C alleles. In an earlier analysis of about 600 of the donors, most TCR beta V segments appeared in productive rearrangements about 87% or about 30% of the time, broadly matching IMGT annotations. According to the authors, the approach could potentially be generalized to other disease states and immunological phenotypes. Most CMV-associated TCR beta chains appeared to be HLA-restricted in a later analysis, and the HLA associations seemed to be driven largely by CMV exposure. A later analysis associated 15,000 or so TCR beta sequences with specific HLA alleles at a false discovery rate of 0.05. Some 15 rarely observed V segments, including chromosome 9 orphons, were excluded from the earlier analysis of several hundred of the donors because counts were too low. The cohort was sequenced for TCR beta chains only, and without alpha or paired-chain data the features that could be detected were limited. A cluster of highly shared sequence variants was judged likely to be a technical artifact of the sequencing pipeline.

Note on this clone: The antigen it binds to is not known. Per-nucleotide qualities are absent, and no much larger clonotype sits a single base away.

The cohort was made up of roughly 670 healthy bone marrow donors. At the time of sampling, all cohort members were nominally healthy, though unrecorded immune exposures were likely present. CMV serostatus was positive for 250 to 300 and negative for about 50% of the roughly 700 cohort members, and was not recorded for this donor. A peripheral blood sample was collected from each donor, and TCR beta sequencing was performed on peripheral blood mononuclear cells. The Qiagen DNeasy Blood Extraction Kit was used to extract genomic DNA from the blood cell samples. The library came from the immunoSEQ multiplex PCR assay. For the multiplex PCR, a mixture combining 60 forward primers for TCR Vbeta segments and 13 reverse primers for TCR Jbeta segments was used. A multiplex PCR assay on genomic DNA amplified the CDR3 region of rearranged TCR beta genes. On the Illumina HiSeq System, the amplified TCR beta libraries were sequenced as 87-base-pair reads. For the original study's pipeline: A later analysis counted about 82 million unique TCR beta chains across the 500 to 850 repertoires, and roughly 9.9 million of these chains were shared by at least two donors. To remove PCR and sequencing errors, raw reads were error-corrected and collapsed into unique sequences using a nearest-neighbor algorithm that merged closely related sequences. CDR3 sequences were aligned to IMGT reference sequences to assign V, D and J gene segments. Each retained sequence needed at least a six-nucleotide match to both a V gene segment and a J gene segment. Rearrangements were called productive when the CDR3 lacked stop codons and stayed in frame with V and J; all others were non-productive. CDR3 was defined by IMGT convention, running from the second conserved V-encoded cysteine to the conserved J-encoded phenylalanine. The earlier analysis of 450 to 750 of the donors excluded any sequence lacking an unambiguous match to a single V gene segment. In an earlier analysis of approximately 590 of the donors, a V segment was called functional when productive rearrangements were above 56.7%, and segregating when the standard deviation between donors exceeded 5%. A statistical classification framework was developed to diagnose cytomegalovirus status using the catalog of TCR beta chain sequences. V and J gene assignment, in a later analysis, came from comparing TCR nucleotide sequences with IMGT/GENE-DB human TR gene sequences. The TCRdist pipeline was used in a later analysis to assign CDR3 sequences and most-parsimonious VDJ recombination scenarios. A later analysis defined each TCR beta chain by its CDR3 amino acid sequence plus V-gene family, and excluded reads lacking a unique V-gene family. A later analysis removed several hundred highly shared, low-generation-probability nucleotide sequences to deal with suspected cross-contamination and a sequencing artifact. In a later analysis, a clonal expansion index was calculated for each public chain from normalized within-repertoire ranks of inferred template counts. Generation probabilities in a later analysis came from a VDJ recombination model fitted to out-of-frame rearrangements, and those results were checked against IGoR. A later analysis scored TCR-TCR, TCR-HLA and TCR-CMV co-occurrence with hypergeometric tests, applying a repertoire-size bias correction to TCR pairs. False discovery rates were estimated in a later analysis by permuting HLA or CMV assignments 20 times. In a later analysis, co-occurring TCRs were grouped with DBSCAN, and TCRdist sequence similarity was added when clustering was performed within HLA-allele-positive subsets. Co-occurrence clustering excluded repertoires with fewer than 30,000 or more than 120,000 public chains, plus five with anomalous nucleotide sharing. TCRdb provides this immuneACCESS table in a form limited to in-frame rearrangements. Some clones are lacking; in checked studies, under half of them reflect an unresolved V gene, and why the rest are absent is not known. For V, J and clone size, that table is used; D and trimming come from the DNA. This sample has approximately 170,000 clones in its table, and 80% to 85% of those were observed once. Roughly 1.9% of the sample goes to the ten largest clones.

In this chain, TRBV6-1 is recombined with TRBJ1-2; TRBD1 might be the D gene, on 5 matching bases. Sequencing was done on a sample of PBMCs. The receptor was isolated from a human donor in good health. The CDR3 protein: CASSSGSHGYTF. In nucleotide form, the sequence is TGTGCCAGCAGCTCAGGGTCGCATGGCTACACCTTC.